The present entry profiles one T cell receptor beta chain with its context. This specimen belongs to a study of cytomegalovirus exposure and HLA in healthy donors. The CDR3 has 15 residues. V was cut by 2 bases and J by 5 bases, with 12 bases left in between. Germline V gene lookup returns CDR1 KGHSH and CDR2 LQKENI. The PCR employed 60 Vbeta primers together with 13 Jbeta primers. Assay used: immunoSEQ multiplex PCR; TCRdb lists only in-frame clones, some missing. The sample holds fewer than 65,000 clones, 65% to 85% seen once. The chain recombines TRBV18 with TRBJ1-4; a possible D gene is TRBD1 (6 bases). The specimen sequenced was PBMCs. This clonotype was obtained from a man aged 25-45 years in good health and CMV-seronegative. CDR3 bases: TGTGCCAGCTCACCAGGGGGCAGTTGGAATGAAAAACTGTTTTTT. Residues: CASSPGGSWNEKLFF.